The clone carrying this TCR beta chain was observed many times. No antigen is known for it. The data are from a study of spatial heterogeneity in lung cancer. Study-level points and caveats: At tumor resection, ubiquitous expanded TCRs were detected in blood more often than later.

Trimming stripped 4 bases from V and 6 bases from J, with 6 bases between. Looked up from germline, CDR1 is LGHDT and CDR2 is YNNKEL (reference sequence). The CDR3 runs 12 residues. TCRdb reprocessed the 5' RACE reads with MiXCR, giving one entry per CDR3 protein. The sample consists of approximately 40,000 distinct CDR3 sequences, about 7.2% of them appearing once. Sample time point: sample taken at primary tumor resection. Unsorted whole RNA of tumor, nontumor lung or frozen PBMC was sequenced. This receptor was taken from a female donor with early-stage non-small cell lung cancer. The chain links TRBV3-1 to TRBJ2-2; D remains ambiguous. The specimen was PBMCs, collected at surgery. The CDR3 reads CASSPTPGELFF. The CDR3 DNA reads as TGTGCCAGCAGCCCGACCCCCGGGGAGCTGTTTTTT.